The rows below give T cell receptor beta chains drawn from one sample of a study of cytomegalovirus exposure and HLA in healthy donors. Assay used: immunoSEQ multiplex PCR; TCRdb lists only in-frame clones, some missing. The profile shows approximately 79,000 clones, around 70% of them singletons. Sequenced: PBMCs. The receptors shown here come from a man between 35 and 55 years old in good health and CMV-seropositive. Both conserved end residues are part of each CDR3. The D gene is left open where the match is weak. Some rows mark clone size as missing; the rest say once, few, many or name a class of expanded clone.

v_call,clone_size,d_call,j_call,cdr3_nt,cdr3_aa
TRBV9,NA,NA,TRBJ2-1,TGTGCCAGCAACGTAGCTGGGGCATCCTACAATGAGCAGTTCTTC,CASNVAGASYNEQFF
TRBV6-5,NA,TRBD1,TRBJ2-7,TGTGCCAGCAGTTCTCCGGGACAGGGTATCTACGAGCAGTACTTC,CASSSPGQGIYEQYF
TRBV10-3,NA,TRBD2,TRBJ2-5,TGTGCCATCAGTGAGTCAGGGACTAGCGGCACCAGCACCCAAGAGACCCAGTACTTC,CAISESGTSGTSTQETQYF
TRBV28,few,TRBD1,TRBJ2-2,TGTGCCAGCAGTTTGAGGACAGGCGTCGGGGAGCTGTTTTTT,CASSLRTGVGELFF
TRBV7-9,NA,NA,TRBJ1-2,TGTGCCAGCAGCTCTGTAATGGGAGGGGGCACCTTC,CASSSVMGGGTF
TRBV7-8,NA,NA,TRBJ2-3,TGTGCCAGCAGCTTGAGGCGGGACACAGATACGCAGTATTTT,CASSLRRDTDTQYF
TRBV6-5,large,NA,TRBJ2-2,TGTGCCAGCACTCTTGTCGGGGCCGGGGAGCTGTTTTTT,CASTLVGAGELFF
TRBV27,NA,TRBD2,TRBJ2-3,TGTGCCAGCAGTCCAGGGGTAGCGGGGGTTGAAAACGCAGATACGCAGTATTTT,CASSPGVAGVENADTQYF
TRBV2,NA,TRBD2,TRBJ2-3,TGTGCCAGCAGTGAAGGAATGACTAGCGGGAGTCCGCAGTATTTT,CASSEGMTSGSPQYF
TRBV5-6,NA,NA,TRBJ1-2,TGTGCCAGCAGCCGGGAGGATTTAATCTATGGCTACACCTTC,CASSREDLIYGYTF
TRBV15,NA,TRBD1,TRBJ1-1,TGTGCCACCAGGGGGGACAGGGTGAACACTGAAGCTTTCTTT,CATRGDRVNTEAFF
TRBV9,NA,TRBD1,TRBJ2-3,TGTGCCAGCAGCGTAGAAGGGGGCCCCGGAGATACGCAGTATTTT,CASSVEGGPGDTQYF
TRBV6-5,NA,NA,TRBJ2-6,TGTGCCAGCACCAGCTCTGGGGCCAACGTCCTGACTTTC,CASTSSGANVLTF
TRBV10-1,NA,TRBD1,TRBJ2-3,TGCGCCAGAGGACAGGCCACAAACACAGATACGCAGTATTTT,CARGQATNTDTQYF
TRBV30,NA,NA,TRBJ1-1,TGTGCCTGGAGTCGAACACCGAACACTGAAGCTTTCTTT,CAWSRTPNTEAFF
TRBV9,NA,NA,TRBJ2-3,TGTGCCAGCAGCCCCCCGGCCGGGAGTAGCACAGATACGCAGTATTTT,CASSPPAGSSTDTQYF
TRBV28,NA,TRBD1,TRBJ1-6,TGTGCCAGCAGTTTACAGGGACAGGGGATATTGTCACCCCTCCACTTT,CASSLQGQGILSPLHF
TRBV6-6,NA,NA,TRBJ1-3,TGTGCCAGCAGTTACGTGATCGGCTCTGGAAACACCATATATTTT,CASSYVIGSGNTIYF
TRBV4-1,NA,NA,TRBJ1-5,TGCGCCAGCGGGCTTTCAGGCCAGGGGAGTCAGCCCCAGCATTTT,CASGLSGQGSQPQHF
TRBV4-2,NA,NA,TRBJ2-1,TGTGCCAGCAGCCAAGAAGCGGCTAATCGGCCGTTCGATGAGCAGTTCTTC,CASSQEAANRPFDEQFF
TRBV6-5,many,TRBD1,TRBJ1-5,TGTGCCAGCAGTCTCGGACAGGGATGGGATCAGCCCCAGCATTTT,CASSLGQGWDQPQHF
TRBV5-5,NA,NA,TRBJ1-5,TGTGCCAGCAGTTCATCGGTAGGCAATCAGCCCCAGCATTTT,CASSSSVGNQPQHF
TRBV2,NA,NA,TRBJ1-5,TGTGCCAGCAGTCGCGACGGGAATTGGTGGCCCCAGCATTTT,CASSRDGNWWPQHF
TRBV7-6,once,NA,TRBJ2-5,TGTGCCAGCCGGGAAAAGGAGACCCAGTACTTC,CASREKETQYF
TRBV7-2,NA,NA,TRBJ2-7,TGTGCCAGCAGCCTGAGATACGAGCAGTACTTC,CASSLRYEQYF
TRBV19,NA,TRBD2,TRBJ2-2,TGTGCCAGTAGCCCTAGCGGGGCGAACACCGGGGAGCTGTTTTTT,CASSPSGANTGELFF
TRBV30,NA,NA,TRBJ2-3,TGTGCCTGGAGCGGCGGGAATGCGGCAGATACGCAGTATTTT,CAWSGGNAADTQYF
TRBV19,NA,NA,TRBJ2-7,TGTGCCAGTAGTCACCGGGACTCCCGAGGGAAATCCTACGAGCAGTACTTC,CASSHRDSRGKSYEQYF
TRBV28,once,NA,TRBJ2-2,TGTGCCAGCAGTTTATCAGGGACTGCCGACACCGGGGAGCTGTTTTTT,CASSLSGTADTGELFF
TRBV5-4,NA,NA,TRBJ2-3,TGTGCCAGCAGCCCACAAACACAAATCCATATTCCACCGCAGTATTTT,CASSPQTQIHIPPQYF
TRBV7-6,NA,NA,TRBJ2-7,TGTGCCAGCAGCTTAGCGCCCAGTTCCTACGAGCAGTACTTC,CASSLAPSSYEQYF